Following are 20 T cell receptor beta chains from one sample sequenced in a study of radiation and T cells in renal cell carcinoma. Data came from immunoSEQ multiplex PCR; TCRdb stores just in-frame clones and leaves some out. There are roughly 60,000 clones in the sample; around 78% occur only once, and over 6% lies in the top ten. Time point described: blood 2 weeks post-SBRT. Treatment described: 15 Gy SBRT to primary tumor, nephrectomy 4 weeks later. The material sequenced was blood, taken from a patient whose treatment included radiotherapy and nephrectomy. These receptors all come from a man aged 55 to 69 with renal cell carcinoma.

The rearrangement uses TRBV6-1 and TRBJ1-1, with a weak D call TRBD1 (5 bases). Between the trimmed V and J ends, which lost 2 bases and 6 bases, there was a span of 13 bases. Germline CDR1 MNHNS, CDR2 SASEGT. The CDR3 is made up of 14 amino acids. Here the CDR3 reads CASSETAGRAEAFF. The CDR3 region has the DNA TGTGCCAGCAGTGAAACCGCGGGCAGGGCTGAAGCTTTCTTT.

CDR3 loop: CASSPLESTDTQYF. CDR3 sequence (DNA): TGTGCCAGCAGCCCCCTAGAATCCACAGATACGCAGTATTTT. The V call is TRBV7-2, the J call TRBJ2-3; D is uncertain. The CDR3 consists of 14 residues. Trimming removed 5 bases at V and 2 bases at J, with 11 bases between. Germline lookup yields CDR1 SGHTA and CDR2 FQGNSA.

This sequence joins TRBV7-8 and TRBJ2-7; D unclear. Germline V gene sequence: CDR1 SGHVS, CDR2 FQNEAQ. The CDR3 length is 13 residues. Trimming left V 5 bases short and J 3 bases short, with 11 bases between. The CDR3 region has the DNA TGTGCCAGCAGCGACGGACCCGACTACGAGCAGTACGTC. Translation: CASSDGPDYEQYV.

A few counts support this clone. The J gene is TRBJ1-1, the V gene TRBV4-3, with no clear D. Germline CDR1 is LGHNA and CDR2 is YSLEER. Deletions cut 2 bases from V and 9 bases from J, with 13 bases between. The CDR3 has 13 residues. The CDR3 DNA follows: TGCGCCAGCAGCCAAAGCCGGGGAGGGAAAGCTTTCTTT. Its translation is CASSQSRGGKAFF.

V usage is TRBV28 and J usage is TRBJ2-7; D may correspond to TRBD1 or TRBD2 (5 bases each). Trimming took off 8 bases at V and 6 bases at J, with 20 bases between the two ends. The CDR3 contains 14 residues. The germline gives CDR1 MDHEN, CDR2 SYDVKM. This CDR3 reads CASHSGRLGVEQYF. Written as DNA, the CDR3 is TGTGCCAGCCATTCGGGGAGATTGGGGGTCGAGCAGTACTTC.

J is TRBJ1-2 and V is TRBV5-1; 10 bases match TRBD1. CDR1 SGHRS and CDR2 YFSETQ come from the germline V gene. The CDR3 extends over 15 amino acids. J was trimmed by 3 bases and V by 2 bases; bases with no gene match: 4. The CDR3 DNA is TGCGCCAGCAGCTTAGGGACAGGGGTGGACTATGGCTACACCTTC. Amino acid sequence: CASSLGTGVDYGYTF.

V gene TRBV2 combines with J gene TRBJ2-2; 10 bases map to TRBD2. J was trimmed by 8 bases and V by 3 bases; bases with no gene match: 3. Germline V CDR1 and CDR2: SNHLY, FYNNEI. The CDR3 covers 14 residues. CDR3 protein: CASSDPGLAGELFF. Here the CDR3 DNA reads TGTGCCAGCAGTGACCCGGGACTAGCGGGGGAGCTGTTTTTT.

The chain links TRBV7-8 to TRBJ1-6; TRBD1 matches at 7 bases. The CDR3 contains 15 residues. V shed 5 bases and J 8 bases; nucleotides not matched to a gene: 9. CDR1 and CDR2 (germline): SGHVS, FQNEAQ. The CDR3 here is CASSARGRGDSPLHF. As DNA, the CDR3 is TGTGCCAGCAGCGCCCGGGGCAGGGGGGATTCACCCCTCCACTTT. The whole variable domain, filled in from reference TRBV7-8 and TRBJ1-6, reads GAGVSQSPRYKVAKRGQDVALRCDPISGHVSLFWYQQALGQGPEFLTYFQNEAQLDKSGLPSDRFFAERPEGSVSTLKIQRTQQEDSAVYLCASSARGRGDSPLHFGNGTRLTVT.

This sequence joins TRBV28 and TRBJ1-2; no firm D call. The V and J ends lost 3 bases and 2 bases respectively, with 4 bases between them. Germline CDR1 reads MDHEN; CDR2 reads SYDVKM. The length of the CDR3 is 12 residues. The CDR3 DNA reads TGTGCCAGCAGTTTGGGCAACTATGGCTACACCTTC. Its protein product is CASSLGNYGYTF.

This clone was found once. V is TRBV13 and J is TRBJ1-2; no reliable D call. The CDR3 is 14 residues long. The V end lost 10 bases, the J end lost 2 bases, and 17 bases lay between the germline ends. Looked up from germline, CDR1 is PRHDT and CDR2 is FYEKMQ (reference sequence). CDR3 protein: CATHPRGTNYGYTF. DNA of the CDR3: TGTGCCACCCACCCCCGCGGAACGAACTATGGCTACACCTTC.

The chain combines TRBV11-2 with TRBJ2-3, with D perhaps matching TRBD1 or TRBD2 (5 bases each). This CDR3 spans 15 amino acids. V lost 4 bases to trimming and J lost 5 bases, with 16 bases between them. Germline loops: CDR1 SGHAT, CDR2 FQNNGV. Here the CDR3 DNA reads TGTGCCAGCAGCTCTGGGGGAGATGGTGGAGATACGCAGTATTTT. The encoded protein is CASSSGGDGGDTQYF.

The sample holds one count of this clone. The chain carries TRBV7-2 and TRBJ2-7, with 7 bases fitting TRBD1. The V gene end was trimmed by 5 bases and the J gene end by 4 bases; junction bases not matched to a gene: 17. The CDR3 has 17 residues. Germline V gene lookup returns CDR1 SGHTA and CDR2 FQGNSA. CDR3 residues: CASSIGPTGANPYEQYF. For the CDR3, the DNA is TGTGCCAGCAGCATTGGGCCTACAGGGGCGAACCCTTACGAGCAGTACTTC.

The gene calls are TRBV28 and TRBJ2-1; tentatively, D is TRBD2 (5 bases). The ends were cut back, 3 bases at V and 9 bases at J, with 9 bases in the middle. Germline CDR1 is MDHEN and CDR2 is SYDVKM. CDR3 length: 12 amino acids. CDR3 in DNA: TGTGCCAGCAGTTTGGATGAGGGTGAGCAGTTCTTC. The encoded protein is CASSLDEGEQFF. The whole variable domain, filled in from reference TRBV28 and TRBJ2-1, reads DVKVTQSSRYLVKRTGEKVFLECVQDMDHENMFWYRQDPGLGLRLIYFSYDVKMKEKGDIPEGYSVSREKKERFSLILESASTNQTSMYLCASSLDEGEQFFGPGTRLTVL.

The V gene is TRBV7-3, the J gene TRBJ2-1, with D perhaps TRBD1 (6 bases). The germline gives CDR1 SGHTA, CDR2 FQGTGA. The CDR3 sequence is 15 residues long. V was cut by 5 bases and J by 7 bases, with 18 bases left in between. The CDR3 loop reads CASSPNRVKGNEQFF. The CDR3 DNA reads TGTGCCAGCAGCCCCAACAGGGTTAAAGGGAATGAGCAGTTCTTC.

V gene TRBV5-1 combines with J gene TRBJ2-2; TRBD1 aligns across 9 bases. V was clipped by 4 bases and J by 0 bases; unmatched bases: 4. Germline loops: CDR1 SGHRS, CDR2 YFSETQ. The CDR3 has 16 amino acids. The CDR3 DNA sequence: TGCGCCAGCAGCCTCCGGACAGGGGCGAACACCGGGGAGCTGTTTTTT. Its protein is CASSLRTGANTGELFF.

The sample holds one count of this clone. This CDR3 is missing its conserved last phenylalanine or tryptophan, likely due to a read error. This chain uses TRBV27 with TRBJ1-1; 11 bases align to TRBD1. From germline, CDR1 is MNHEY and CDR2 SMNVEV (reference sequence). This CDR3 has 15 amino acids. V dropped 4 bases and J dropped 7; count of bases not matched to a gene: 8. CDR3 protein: CASSYKGQGAGEAFL. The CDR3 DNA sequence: TGTGCCAGCAGTTATAAAGGACAGGGGGCAGGTGAAGCTTTCCTT.

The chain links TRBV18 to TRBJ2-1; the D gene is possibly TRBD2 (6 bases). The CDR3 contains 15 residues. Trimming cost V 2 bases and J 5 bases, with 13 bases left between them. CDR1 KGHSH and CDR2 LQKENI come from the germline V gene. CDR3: CASSPAGQLNNEQFF. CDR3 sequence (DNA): TGTGCCAGCTCACCAGCGGGGCAGCTTAACAATGAGCAGTTCTTC. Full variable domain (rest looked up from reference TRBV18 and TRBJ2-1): NAGVMQNPRHLVRRRGQEARLRCSPMKGHSHVYWYRQLPEEGLKFMVYLQKENIIDESGMPKERFSAEFPKEGPSILRIQQVVRGDSAAYFCASSPAGQLNNEQFFGPGTRLTVL.

DNA of the CDR3: TGTGCCAGCAGCTTAGAGCCTAGCGGGAGAGTAGGCTACAATGAGCAGTTCTTC. This translates into CASSLEPSGRVGYNEQFF. This chain connects TRBV7-6 to TRBJ2-1; 10 bases agree with TRBD2. CDR1 SGHVS and CDR2 FNYEAQ come from the germline V gene. V lost 1 base and J lost 3; bases outside the gene matches: 9. The CDR3 consists of 18 residues. The variable domain in full, completed from reference TRBV7-6 and TRBJ2-1, reads GAGVSQSPRYKVTKRGQDVALRCDPISGHVSLYWYRQALGQGPEFLTYFNYEAQQDKSGLPNDRFSAERPEGSISTLTIQRTEQRDSAMYRCASSLEPSGRVGYNEQFFGPGTRLTVL.

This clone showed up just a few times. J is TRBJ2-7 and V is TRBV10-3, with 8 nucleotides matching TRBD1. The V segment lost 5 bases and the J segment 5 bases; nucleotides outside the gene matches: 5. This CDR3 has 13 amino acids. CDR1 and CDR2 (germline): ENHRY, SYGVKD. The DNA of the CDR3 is TGTGCCATCAGTAGGACAGGGTCTGACGAGCAGTACGTC. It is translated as CAISRTGSDEQYV.

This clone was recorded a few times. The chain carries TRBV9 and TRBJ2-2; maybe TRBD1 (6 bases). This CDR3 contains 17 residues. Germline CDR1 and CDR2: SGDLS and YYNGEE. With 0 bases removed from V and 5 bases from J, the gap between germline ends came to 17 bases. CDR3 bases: TGTGCCAGCAGCGTAGGTCTCCCCCGTACAGGGACCGGGGAGCTGTTTTTT. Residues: CASSVGLPRTGTGELFF.